The rows below give T cell receptor beta chains drawn from one sample of a study of blood T cell repertoires in COVID-19. Produced via immunoSEQ multiplex PCR; TCRdb's table is partial and in-frame only. The repertoire holds 170,000 or so clones, with 83% as singletons. Sequenced material: peripheral blood. The receptor set was obtained from a human donor in a cohort sampled during active COVID-19. CDR3s include the opening cysteine and the closing phenylalanine or tryptophan. The D gene is left open where the match is weak. A clone size is listed for some rows: how often the clone was seen (once, few, many), or a class if it is expanded.

size,D,V,J,CDR3,DNA
-,TRBD1,TRBV9,TRBJ2-7,CASSVEDRAYEQYF,TGTGCCAGCAGCGTAGAGGACAGGGCCTACGAGCAGTACTTC
-,TRBD2,TRBV15,TRBJ2-4,CATSRVASGGAIAKNIQYF,TGTGCCACCAGCAGAGTAGCCAGCGGGGGAGCTATAGCCAAAAACATTCAGTACTTC
-,-,TRBV19,TRBJ1-1,CASSITPGGGAAEAFF,TGTGCCAGTAGTATAACCCCGGGAGGCGGCGCCGCTGAAGCTTTCTTT
-,TRBD1,TRBV5-6,TRBJ1-1,CASSFAGTANTEAFF,TGTGCCAGCAGCTTTGCCGGGACAGCAAACACTGAAGCTTTCTTT
-,TRBD1,TRBV24-1,TRBJ2-5,CATSDGTGTRGETQYF,TGTGCCACCAGCGACGGGACAGGTACGCGAGGAGAGACCCAGTACTTC
-,-,TRBV5-1,TRBJ2-3,CASSFWGSVSSTDTQYF,TGCGCCAGCAGCTTTTGGGGTAGCGTCTCTAGCACAGATACGCAGTATTTT
-,-,TRBV7-9,TRBJ2-3,CASSLSRGADTQYF,TGTGCCAGCAGCTTATCCAGGGGGGCAGATACGCAGTATTTT
-,TRBD1,TRBV7-2,TRBJ1-4,CASRYQGAGEKLFF,TGTGCCAGCAGATATCAGGGGGCAGGAGAAAAACTGTTTTTT
-,TRBD1,TRBV6-5,TRBJ2-3,CASILTGGGSDTQYF,TGTGCCAGCATTTTGACAGGGGGCGGCTCAGATACGCAGTATTTT
-,-,TRBV19,TRBJ2-1,CASSIRTATNTYNEQFF,TGTGCCAGTAGTATCAGGACAGCTACAAACACATACAATGAGCAGTTCTTC
-,TRBD2,TRBV6-2/TRBV6-3,TRBJ2-7,CASSYPSSGAYEQYF,TGTGCCAGCAGTTACCCGTCTAGCGGAGCCTACGAGCAGTACTTC
few,-,TRBV5-1,TRBJ1-1,CASSSGSGTEAFF,TGCGCCAGCAGTTCCGGATCGGGAACTGAAGCTTTCTTT
-,TRBD1,TRBV19,TRBJ2-6,CASSPRQGTHSGANVLTF,TGTGCCAGTAGTCCCCGACAGGGGACTCACTCTGGGGCCAACGTCCTGACTTTC
few,-,TRBV15,TRBJ1-1,CATSRGTANTEAFF,TGTGCCACCAGCAGAGGGACAGCTAACACTGAAGCTTTCTTT
-,TRBD1,TRBV5-6,TRBJ1-1,CASRSTGGPEAFF,TGTGCCAGCAGGTCCACAGGGGGCCCTGAAGCTTTCTTT
-,TRBD1,TRBV6-4,TRBJ1-1,CASSSHRGNTEAFF,TGTGCCAGCAGTTCTCACAGGGGGAACACTGAAGCTTTCTTT
once,-,TRBV19,TRBJ2-6,CASKVGDYTGANVLTF,TGTGCCAGTAAAGTTGGCGACTATACTGGGGCCAACGTCCTGACTTTC
-,-,TRBV4-1,TRBJ2-7,CASSPSLPSSYEQYF,TGCGCCAGCAGCCCGTCCCTCCCCTCCTCCTACGAGCAGTACTTC
few,-,TRBV4-3,TRBJ1-2,CASSHDSFYGYTF,TGCGCCAGCAGCCATGACAGCTTTTATGGCTACACCTTC
-,TRBD1,TRBV28,TRBJ1-5,CASLRDSPRYSNQPQHF,TGTGCCAGCTTGCGGGACAGCCCTAGGTATAGCAATCAGCCCCAGCATTTT
few,-,TRBV5-1,TRBJ1-5,CASSEGPGQPQHF,TGCGCCAGCAGCGAAGGACCAGGGCAGCCCCAGCATTTT
-,-,TRBV7-2,TRBJ2-7,CASSHRDTGGYEQYF,TGTGCCAGCAGCCACCGGGACACTGGGGGTTACGAGCAGTACTTC
-,-,TRBV20-1,TRBJ2-5,CSASEGGETQYF,TGCAGTGCTAGTGAGGGAGGAGAGACCCAGTACTTC
-,TRBD1,TRBV19,TRBJ1-5,CASTTMDRISNQPQHF,TGTGCCAGTACTACAATGGACAGGATTAGCAATCAGCCCCAGCATTTT
-,TRBD2,TRBV9,TRBJ2-1,CASTSSGRAIEQFF,TGTGCCAGCACGTCAAGCGGGAGGGCCATTGAGCAGTTCTTC
-,TRBD1,TRBV28,TRBJ1-3,CASSTPGQGGYTIYF,TGTGCCAGCAGTACTCCGGGACAGGGGGGATACACCATATATTTT